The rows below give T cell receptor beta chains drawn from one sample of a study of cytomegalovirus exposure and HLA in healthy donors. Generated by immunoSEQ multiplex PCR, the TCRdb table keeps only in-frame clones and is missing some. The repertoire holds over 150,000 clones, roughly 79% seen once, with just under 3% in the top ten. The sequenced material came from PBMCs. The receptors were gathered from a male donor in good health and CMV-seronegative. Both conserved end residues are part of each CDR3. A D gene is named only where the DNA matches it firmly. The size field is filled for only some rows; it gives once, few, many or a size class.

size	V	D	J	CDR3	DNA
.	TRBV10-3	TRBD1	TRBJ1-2	CAITLDRGNYGYTF	TGTGCCATCACTCTGGACAGGGGGAACTATGGCTACACCTTC
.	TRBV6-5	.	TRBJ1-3	CASSYGRASAGNTIYF	TGTGCCAGCAGTTACGGCAGGGCGAGCGCTGGAAACACCATATATTTT
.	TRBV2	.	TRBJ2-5	CASSVGPSRETQYF	TGTGCCAGCAGTGTGGGTCCTTCGAGGGAGACCCAGTACTTC
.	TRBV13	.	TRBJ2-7	CASTPGPSDEQYF	TGTGCCAGCACCCCTGGCCCTAGCGACGAGCAGTACTTC
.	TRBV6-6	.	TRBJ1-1	CASSYSIGGTEAFF	TGTGCCAGCAGTTACTCGATAGGGGGCACTGAAGCTTTCTTT
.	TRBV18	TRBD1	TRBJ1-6	CASSPSTGTGNSPLHF	TGTGCCAGCTCACCCTCGACCGGGACAGGAAATTCACCCCTCCACTTT
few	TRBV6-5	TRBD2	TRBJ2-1	CASSWRSSGRYNEQFF	TGTGCCAGCAGTTGGAGATCTAGCGGGAGATACAATGAGCAGTTCTTC
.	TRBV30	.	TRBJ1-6	CAWSVGQGNSPLHF	TGTGCCTGGAGTGTAGGCCAGGGGAATTCACCCCTCCACTTT
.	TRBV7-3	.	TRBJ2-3	CASRQGPTDTQYF	TGTGCCTCTCGGCAGGGTCCCACAGATACGCAGTATTTT
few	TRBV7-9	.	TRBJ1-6	CASSTGDRPLHF	TGTGCCAGCAGTACGGGTGATCGACCCCTCCACTTT
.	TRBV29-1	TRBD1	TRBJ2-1	CSGKRGGRTGNEQFF	TGCAGCGGGAAGAGAGGGGGCAGAACTGGCAATGAGCAGTTCTTC
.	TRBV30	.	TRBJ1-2	CAWSVVSGNYGYTF	TGTGCCTGGAGTGTTGTCTCGGGGAACTATGGCTACACCTTC
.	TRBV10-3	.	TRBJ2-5	CAIRGPVGETQYF	TGTGCCATCAGGGGGCCGGTGGGAGAGACCCAGTACTTC
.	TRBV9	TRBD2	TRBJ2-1	CASSVELAGYNEQFF	TGTGCCAGCAGCGTAGAACTAGCGGGCTACAATGAGCAGTTCTTC
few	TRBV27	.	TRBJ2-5	CASSLRETQYF	TGTGCCAGCAGTTTACGGGAGACCCAGTACTTC
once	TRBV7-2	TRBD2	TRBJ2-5	CASSPQGLAGVLETQYF	TGTGCCAGCAGCCCCCAGGGACTAGCGGGAGTCTTGGAGACCCAGTACTTC
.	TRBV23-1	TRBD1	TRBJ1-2	CASRPDADRAGGGYTF	TGCGCCAGCAGACCCGATGCGGACAGGGCCGGTGGTGGCTACACCTTC
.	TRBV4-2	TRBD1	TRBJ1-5	CASSQDMAGTGLGWPQHF	TGTGCCAGCAGCCAAGATATGGCCGGGACAGGCCTAGGGTGGCCCCAGCATTTT
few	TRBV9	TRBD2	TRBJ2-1	CASNPPSGGNGEQFF	TGTGCCAGCAACCCCCCCAGCGGGGGTAATGGTGAGCAGTTCTTC
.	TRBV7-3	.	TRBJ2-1	CASSLIGTRRNNEQFF	TGTGCCAGCAGCTTAATAGGGACTCGAAGAAACAATGAGCAGTTCTTC
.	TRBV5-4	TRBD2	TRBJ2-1	CASSFGGSGTYNEQFF	TGTGCCAGCAGCTTTGGGGGTAGCGGGACCTACAATGAGCAGTTCTTC
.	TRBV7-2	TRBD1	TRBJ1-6	CASIFPGGSPLHF	TGTGCCAGCATCTTTCCAGGGGGCTCACCCCTCCACTTT
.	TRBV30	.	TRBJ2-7	CAWSPTPGFYEQYF	TGTGCCTGGAGCCCTACCCCGGGGTTCTACGAGCAGTACTTC
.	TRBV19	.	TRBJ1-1	CASGPRGTEAFF	TGTGCCAGCGGACCGCGGGGGACTGAAGCTTTCTTT
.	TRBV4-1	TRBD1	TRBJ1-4	CASSQADRVNEKLFF	TGCGCCAGCAGCCAAGCCGACAGGGTTAATGAAAAACTGTTTTTT
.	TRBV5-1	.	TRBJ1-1	CASSLRGGTEAFF	TGCGCCAGCAGCTTGAGAGGTGGCACTGAAGCTTTCTTT
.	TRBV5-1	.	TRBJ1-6	CASRGGSDDSPLHF	TGCGCCAGCAGGGGGGGGTCGGATGATTCACCCCTCCACTTT
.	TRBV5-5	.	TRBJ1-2	CASSLRDAGGYTF	TGTGCCAGCAGCTTGCGAGATGCAGGCGGCTACACCTTC
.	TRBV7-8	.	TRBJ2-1	CASSPQWREVYNEQFF	TGTGCCAGCAGCCCACAGTGGAGGGAGGTCTACAATGAGCAGTTCTTC
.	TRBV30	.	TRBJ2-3	CAWSVRGWPDTQYF	TGTGCCTGGAGTGTACGGGGGTGGCCAGATACGCAGTATTTT
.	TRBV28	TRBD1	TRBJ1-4	CASSRRQGAGEKLFF	TGTGCCAGCAGCCGCCGACAGGGTGCGGGAGAAAAACTGTTTTTT
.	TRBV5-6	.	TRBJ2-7	CASSLYHEQYF	TGTGCCAGCAGCTTGTATCACGAGCAGTACTTC
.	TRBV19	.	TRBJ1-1	CASRRGRGANTEAFF	TGTGCCAGTAGGCGGGGGAGAGGGGCCAACACTGAAGCTTTCTTT
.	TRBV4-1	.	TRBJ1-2	CASSQDGITLYTGYTF	TGCGCCAGCAGCCAAGACGGTATCACCTTGTATACGGGCTACACCTTC
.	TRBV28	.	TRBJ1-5	CASRGDGQNQPQHF	TGTGCCAGCAGAGGGGATGGGCAGAATCAGCCCCAGCATTTT
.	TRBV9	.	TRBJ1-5	CASSVEGGSNQPQHF	TGTGCCAGCAGCGTAGAAGGGGGTAGCAATCAGCCCCAGCATTTT
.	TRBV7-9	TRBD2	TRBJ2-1	CSSSPRVAGGRRVVHEQFF	TGTTCCAGCAGCCCCAGGGTAGCGGGGGGGCGAAGGGTTGTTCATGAGCAGTTCTTC
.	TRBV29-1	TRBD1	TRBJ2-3	CSVEGDSSTDTQYF	TGCAGCGTTGAGGGGGACAGCAGCACAGATACGCAGTATTTT
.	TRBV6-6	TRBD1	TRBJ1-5	CASSGTGTNQPQHF	TGTGCCAGCAGTGGGACAGGGACCAATCAGCCCCAGCATTTT
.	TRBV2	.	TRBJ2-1	CASSEDRVGEQFF	TGTGCCAGCAGTGAAGACAGGGTGGGTGAGCAGTTCTTC
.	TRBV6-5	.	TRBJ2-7	CASSYSSGPSTYEQYF	TGTGCCAGCAGTTACTCCTCAGGGCCGAGTACCTACGAGCAGTACTTC
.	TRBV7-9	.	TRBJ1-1	CASSLVRGGGTEAFF	TGTGCCAGCAGCTTAGTACGAGGGGGGGGCACTGAAGCTTTCTTT